Listed below are T cell receptor beta chains from one sample, sequenced in a study of blood T cells in healthy people across ages. TCRdb passed the 5' RACE reads through MiXCR, listing each CDR3 protein once. The data contain roughly 1.9 million distinct CDR3 sequences, roughly two fifths of them seen just once; the ten biggest clones take up roughly 23%. Sequencing input: blood. These receptors all come from a human donor in good health. CDR3s include the opening cysteine and the closing phenylalanine or tryptophan. The D gene is left open where the match is weak. The listing skips clone size in some rows; elsewhere it reads once, few, many or a size class.

V	size	J	D	CDR3	DNA
TRBV7-6	few	TRBJ2-5	-	CASSLEGTVTQYF	TGTGCCAGCAGCTTAGAGGGCACGGTGACCCAGTACTTC
TRBV6-6	-	TRBJ2-7	-	CASSYSSQISSYEQYF	TGTGCCAGCAGTTACTCTTCACAGATTAGCTCCTACGAGCAGTACTTC
TRBV14	-	TRBJ1-1	-	CASSPQAGPEAFF	TGTGCCAGCAGCCCGCAGGCGGGACCTGAAGCTTTCTTT
TRBV20-1	-	TRBJ2-7	-	CSESGRLHEQYF	TGCAGTGAATCGGGAAGACTCCACGAGCAGTACTTC
TRBV7-3	few	TRBJ2-7	-	CASSPNGLPSEQYF	TGTGCCAGCAGCCCAAACGGCCTCCCCAGCGAGCAGTACTTC
TRBV5-1	once	TRBJ2-5	TRBD2	CASSFGLAGGFQETQYF	TGCGCCAGCAGCTTTGGACTAGCGGGGGGGTTCCAAGAGACCCAGTACTTC
TRBV20-1	once	TRBJ2-3	-	CSARDAAFSSSTQYF	TGCAGTGCTAGAGATGCAGCTTTCTCTAGTAGTACGCAGTATTTT
TRBV4-2	-	TRBJ1-1	-	CASSQDLSTEAFF	TGTGCCAGCAGCCAAGATTTGAGCACTGAAGCTTTCTTT
TRBV14	few	TRBJ2-7	-	CASSGPAPYEQYF	TGTGCCAGCAGCGGCCCGGCTCCCTACGAGCAGTACTTC
TRBV20-1	-	TRBJ1-1	-	CSARDVRSVEAFF	TGCAGTGCTAGAGATGTGCGTTCGGTAGAAGCTTTCTTT
TRBV4-2	few	TRBJ2-5	TRBD2	CASSQDVTSGGQQETQYF	TGTGCCAGCAGCCAAGATGTAACTAGCGGGGGGCAACAAGAGACCCAGTACTTC
TRBV9	few	TRBJ1-2	-	CASSTARGDGGYTF	TGTGCCAGCAGCACCGCCAGGGGTGATGGTGGCTACACCTTC
TRBV7-9	-	TRBJ1-1	-	CASTPVGAGDTEAFF	TGTGCCAGCACCCCGGTAGGGGCGGGAGACACTGAAGCTTTCTTT
TRBV4-3	-	TRBJ1-2	-	CASSQERRVDGYTF	TGCGCCAGCAGCCAAGAGCGCAGGGTAGATGGCTACACCTTC
TRBV6-6	-	TRBJ2-2	-	CASSYVVAENTGELFF	TGTGCCAGCAGTTACGTGGTAGCGGAAAACACCGGGGAGTTGTTTTTT
TRBV5-8	-	TRBJ2-1	-	CASSLYRDKGEQFF	TGTGCCAGCAGCTTGTATAGGGATAAGGGTGAGCAGTTCTTC
TRBV29-1	many	TRBJ2-3	-	CSVEGQIITDTQYF	TGCAGCGTTGAGGGTCAGATTATCACAGATACGCAGTATTTT
TRBV29-1	many	TRBJ1-2	-	CSGEDRLYGYTF	TGCAGCGGGGAGGACAGACTCTATGGCTACACCTTC
TRBV7-2	-	TRBJ1-1	-	CASSLTPALEAFF	TGTGCCAGCAGCTTGACCCCAGCACTCGAAGCTTTCTTT
TRBV11-2	few	TRBJ2-5	TRBD1	CASSLGTGEVGTQYF	TGTGCCAGCAGCCTAGGAACAGGGGAAGTGGGGACCCAGTACTTC
TRBV9	few	TRBJ1-4	TRBD1	CASSTNRQGSNEKLFF	TGTGCCAGCAGCACCAACCGACAGGGTAGTAATGAAAAACTGTTTTTT
TRBV9	-	TRBJ2-5	-	CASSQRVPGLSIETQYF	TGTGCCAGCAGCCAAAGGGTTCCGGGGCTATCCATAGAGACCCAGTACTTC
TRBV11-3	many	TRBJ2-3	-	CASSLEGGFITDTQYF	TGTGCCAGCAGCTTAGAAGGTGGCTTTATCACAGATACGCAGTATTTT
TRBV7-3	-	TRBJ1-1	-	CASSTEGLSTEAFF	TGTGCCAGCAGTACAGAGGGGTTGAGCACTGAAGCTTTCTTT
TRBV9	-	TRBJ1-1	-	CASSTRAYGNTEAFF	TGTGCCAGCAGCACCCGGGCTTACGGGAACACTGAAGCTTTCTTT
TRBV4-3	-	TRBJ2-3	TRBD2	CASSQALLAGGADTQYF	TGCGCCAGCAGCCAAGCCTTACTAGCGGGGGGCGCAGATACGCAGTATTTT
TRBV4-3	few	TRBJ1-6	-	CASSQEEGVGNSPLHF	TGCGCCAGCAGCCAAGAAGAGGGGGTCGGGAATTCACCCCTCCACTTT
TRBV7-6	-	TRBJ2-1	-	CASSSHPGRSQYNEQFF	TGTGCCAGCAGCTCCCACCCGGGACGGAGTCAATACAATGAGCAGTTCTTC
TRBV29-1	-	TRBJ2-5	TRBD1	CSGRQGSVGLETQYF	TGCAGCGGAAGACAGGGATCTGTAGGGTTGGAGACCCAGTACTTC
TRBV27	-	TRBJ2-7	-	CASSLYGRSSYEQYF	TGTGCCAGCAGTTTATATGGCAGGAGCTCCTACGAGCAGTACTTC
TRBV7-2	many	TRBJ2-6	-	CASVYGAGANVLTF	TGTGCCAGCGTTTACGGAGCTGGGGCCAACGTCCTGACTTTC
TRBV6-1	many	TRBJ2-1	-	CASSELVYNEQFF	TGTGCCAGCAGTGAACTAGTCTACAATGAGCAGTTCTTC
TRBV6-2/TRBV6-3	few	TRBJ1-6	TRBD1	CASKTTGVDSPLHF	TGTGCCAGCAAAACAACAGGGGTGGATTCACCCCTCCACTTT
TRBV29-1	-	TRBJ1-2	-	CSVEILDGYGYTF	TGCAGCGTTGAAATCTTAGACGGCTATGGCTACACCTTC
TRBV14	-	TRBJ2-1	-	CASSQVTQINEQFF	TGTGCCAGCAGCCAAGTAACCCAGATCAATGAGCAGTTCTTC
TRBV7-2	once	TRBJ1-1	-	CASSPPWGQMNTEAFF	TGTGCCAGCAGCCCCCCCTGGGGGCAAATGAACACTGAAGCTTTCTTT
TRBV7-9	-	TRBJ1-2	-	CASDPVVTGYTF	TGTGCCAGCGACCCGGTGGTGACGGGCTACACCTTC
TRBV2	-	TRBJ2-1	-	CASIWGVGEQFF	TGTGCCAGCATATGGGGGGTCGGAGAGCAGTTCTTC
TRBV9	many	TRBJ1-4	-	CASSLSGEKLFF	TGTGCCAGCAGCCTCTCTGGGGAAAAACTGTTTTTT
TRBV5-1	few	TRBJ1-4	TRBD1	CASRQGQNEKLFF	TGCGCCAGCCGACAGGGTCAAAATGAAAAACTGTTTTTT
TRBV6-1	-	TRBJ1-5	-	CASSAGRSNQPQHF	TGTGCCAGCAGTGCCGGACGGAGCAATCAGCCCCAGCATTTT
TRBV20-1	-	TRBJ2-1	TRBD2	CSAGVAGGPYNEQFF	TGCAGTGCTGGGGTAGCGGGGGGTCCCTACAATGAGCAGTTCTTC
TRBV15	few	TRBJ2-7	-	CATSSAQAYEQYF	TGTGCCACCAGCAGTGCCCAAGCCTACGAGCAGTACTTC
TRBV6-2/TRBV6-3	few	TRBJ1-2	-	CASSYPQKVGRANYGYTF	TGTGCCAGCAGTTACCCCCAGAAAGTAGGACGAGCTAACTATGGCTACACCTTC
TRBV15	-	TRBJ2-5	-	CATSSSGVQETQYF	TGTGCCACCAGCAGTTCAGGGGTCCAAGAGACCCAGTACTTC
TRBV2	-	TRBJ1-1	TRBD1	CASEAGDSNTEAFF	TGTGCTTCCGAAGCAGGGGACAGCAACACTGAGGCTTTCTTT
TRBV20-1	-	TRBJ2-7	-	CSASTQRAYEQYF	TGCAGTGCGTCGACCCAGAGGGCCTACGAGCAGTACTTC
TRBV29-1	few	TRBJ2-7	-	CSAMYGYEQYF	TGCAGCGCTATGTACGGGTACGAGCAGTACTTC
TRBV18	few	TRBJ1-6	-	CASSPPRAGYSPLHF	TGTGCCAGCTCACCCCCCAGGGCCGGGTATTCACCCCTCCACTTT
TRBV7-9	-	TRBJ1-1	-	CASSVKWDGRVTEAFF	TGTGCCAGCAGCGTAAAATGGGACGGTCGGGTCACTGAAGCTTTCTTT
TRBV20-1	few	TRBJ2-7	TRBD2	CSATLYGLADPYEQYF	TGCAGTGCGACTCTATATGGACTAGCGGACCCCTACGAGCAGTACTTC
TRBV12-3/TRBV12-4	-	TRBJ2-2	-	CASSAGAATGELFF	TGTGCCAGCTCAGCGGGCGCCGCTACCGGGGAGCTGTTTTTT
TRBV7-2	-	TRBJ2-7	-	CASSPGTPWDEQYF	TGTGCCAGCAGCCCGGGGACACCATGGGACGAGCAGTACTTC